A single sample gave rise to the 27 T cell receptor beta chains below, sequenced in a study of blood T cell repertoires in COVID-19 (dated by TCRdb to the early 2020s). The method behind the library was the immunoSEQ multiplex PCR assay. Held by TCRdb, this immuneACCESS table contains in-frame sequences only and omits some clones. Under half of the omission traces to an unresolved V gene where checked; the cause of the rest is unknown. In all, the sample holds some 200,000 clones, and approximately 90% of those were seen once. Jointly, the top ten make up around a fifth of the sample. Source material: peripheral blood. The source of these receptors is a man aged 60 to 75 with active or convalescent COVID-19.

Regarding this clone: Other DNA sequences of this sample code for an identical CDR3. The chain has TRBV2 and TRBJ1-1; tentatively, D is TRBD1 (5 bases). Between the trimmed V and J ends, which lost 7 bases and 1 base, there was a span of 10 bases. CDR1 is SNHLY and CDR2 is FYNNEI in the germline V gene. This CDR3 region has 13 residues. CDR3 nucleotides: TGTGCCAGCACCTCTCAGGGGAACACTGAAGCTTTCTTT. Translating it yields CASTSQGNTEAFF.

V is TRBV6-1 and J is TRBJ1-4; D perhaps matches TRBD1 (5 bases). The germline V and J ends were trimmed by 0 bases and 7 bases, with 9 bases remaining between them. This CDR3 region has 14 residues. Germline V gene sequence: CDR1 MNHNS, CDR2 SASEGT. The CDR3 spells CASSEARDFEKLFF. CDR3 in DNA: TGTGCCAGCAGTGAAGCGCGGGACTTTGAAAAACTGTTTTTT.

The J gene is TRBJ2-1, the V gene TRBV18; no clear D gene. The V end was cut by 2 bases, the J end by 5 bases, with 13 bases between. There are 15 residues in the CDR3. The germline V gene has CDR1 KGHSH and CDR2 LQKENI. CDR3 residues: CASSPMTRGHNEQFF. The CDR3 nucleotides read TGTGCCAGCTCACCAATGACGAGAGGCCACAATGAGCAGTTCTTC.

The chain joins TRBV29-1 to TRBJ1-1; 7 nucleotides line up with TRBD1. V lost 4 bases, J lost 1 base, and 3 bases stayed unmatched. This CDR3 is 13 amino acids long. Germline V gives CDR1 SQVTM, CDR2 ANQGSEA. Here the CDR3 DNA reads TGCAGCGTTGTGACAGGGTCGAACACTGAAGCTTTCTTT. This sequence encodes CSVVTGSNTEAFF.

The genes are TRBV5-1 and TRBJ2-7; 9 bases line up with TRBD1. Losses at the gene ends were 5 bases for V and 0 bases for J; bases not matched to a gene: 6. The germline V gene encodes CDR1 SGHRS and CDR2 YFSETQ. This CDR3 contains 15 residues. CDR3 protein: CASSSGQGISYEQYF. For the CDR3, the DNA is TGCGCCAGCAGTTCTGGACAGGGGATCTCCTACGAGCAGTACTTC.

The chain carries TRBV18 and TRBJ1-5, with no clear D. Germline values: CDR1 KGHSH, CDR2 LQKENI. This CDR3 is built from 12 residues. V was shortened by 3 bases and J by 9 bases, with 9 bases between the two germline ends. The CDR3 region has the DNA TGTGCCAGCTCACCTCTAGCCCCGCCCCAGCATTTT. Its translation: CASSPLAPPQHF. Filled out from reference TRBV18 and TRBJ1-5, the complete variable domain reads NAGVMQNPRHLVRRRGQEARLRCSPMKGHSHVYWYRQLPEEGLKFMVYLQKENIIDESGMPKERFSAEFPKEGPSILRIQQVVRGDSAAYFCASSPLAPPQHFGDGTRLSIL.

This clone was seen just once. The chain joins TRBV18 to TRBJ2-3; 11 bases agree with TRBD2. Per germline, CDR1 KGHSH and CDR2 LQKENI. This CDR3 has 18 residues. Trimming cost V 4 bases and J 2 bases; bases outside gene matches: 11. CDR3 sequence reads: CASSRPGTSGWLTDTQYF. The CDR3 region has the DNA TGTGCCAGCTCACGTCCCGGGACTAGCGGTTGGCTCACAGATACGCAGTATTTT.

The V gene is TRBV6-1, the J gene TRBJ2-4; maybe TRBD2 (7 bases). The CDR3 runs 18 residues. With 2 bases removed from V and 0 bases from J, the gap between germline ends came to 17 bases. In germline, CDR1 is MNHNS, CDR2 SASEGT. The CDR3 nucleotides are TGTGCCAGCAGTGAAACGCTCCCGGGGGGCGCAGCCAAAAACATTCAGTACTTC. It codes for CASSETLPGGAAKNIQYF.

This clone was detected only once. CDR3 DNA sequence: TGTGCCAGCAGCTTTTCGACAGGGGGCCATCGTGGAAACACCATATATTTT. This sequence encodes CASSFSTGGHRGNTIYF. The rearrangement uses TRBV5-4 and TRBJ1-3, with 10 nucleotides matching TRBD1. The CDR3 is 17 amino acids. Germline assignment: CDR1 SGHNT and CDR2 YYREEE (reference sequence). The V and J ends lost 2 bases and 3 bases, in that order; junction bases with no gene match: 8.

DNA for the CDR3: TGTGCCAGCAGCGACACACAGGGCACTGACACTGAAGCTTTCTTT. Translating it yields CASSDTQGTDTEAFF. The V gene is TRBV2, the J gene TRBJ1-1, with D maybe TRBD1 (6 bases). The CDR3 runs to 15 residues. Germline values: CDR1 SNHLY, CDR2 FYNNEI. The V end was cut by 6 bases, the J end by 3 bases, with 17 bases between.

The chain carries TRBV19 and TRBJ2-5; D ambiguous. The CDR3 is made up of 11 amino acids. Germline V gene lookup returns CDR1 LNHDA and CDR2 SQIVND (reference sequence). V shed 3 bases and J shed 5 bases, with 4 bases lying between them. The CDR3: CASSIRETQYF. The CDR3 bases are TGTGCCAGTAGTATCAGGGAGACCCAGTACTTC.

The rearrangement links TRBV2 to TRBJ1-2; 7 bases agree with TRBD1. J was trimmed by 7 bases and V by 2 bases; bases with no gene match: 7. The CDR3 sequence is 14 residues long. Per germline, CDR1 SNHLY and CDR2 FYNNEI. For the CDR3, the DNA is TGTGCCAGCAGTGAAAGGCAGGGGGTTGGTGGCTACACCTTC. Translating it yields CASSERQGVGGYTF.

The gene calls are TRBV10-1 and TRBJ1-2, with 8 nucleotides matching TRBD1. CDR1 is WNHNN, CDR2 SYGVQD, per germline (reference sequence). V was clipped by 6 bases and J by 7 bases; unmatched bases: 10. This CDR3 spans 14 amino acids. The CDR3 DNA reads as TGCGCCAGCAGCCCGGGCAGGGGGCTTTCTGGCTACACCTTC. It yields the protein CASSPGRGLSGYTF.

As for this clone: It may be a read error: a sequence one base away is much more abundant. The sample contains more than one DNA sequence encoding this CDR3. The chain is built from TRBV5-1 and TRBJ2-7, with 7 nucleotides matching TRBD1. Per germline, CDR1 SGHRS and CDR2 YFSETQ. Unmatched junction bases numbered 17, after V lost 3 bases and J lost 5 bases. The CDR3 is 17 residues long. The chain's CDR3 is CASSSSVDRVWGHEQYF. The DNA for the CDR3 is TGCGCCAGCAGCTCATCCGTTGACAGGGTTTGGGGCCACGAGCAGTACTTC. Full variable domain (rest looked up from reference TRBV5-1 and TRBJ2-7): KAGVTQTPRYLIKTRGQQVTLSCSPISGHRSVSWYQQTPGQGLQFLFEYFSETQRNKGNFPGRFSGRQFSNSRSEMNVSTLELGDSALYLCASSSSVDRVWGHEQYFGPGTRLTVT.

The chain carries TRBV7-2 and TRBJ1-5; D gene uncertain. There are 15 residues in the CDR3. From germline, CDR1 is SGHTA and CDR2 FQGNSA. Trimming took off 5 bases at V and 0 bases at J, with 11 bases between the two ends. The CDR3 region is CASSASTGSNQPQHF. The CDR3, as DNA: TGTGCCAGCAGCGCCTCCACGGGTAGCAATCAGCCCCAGCATTTT.

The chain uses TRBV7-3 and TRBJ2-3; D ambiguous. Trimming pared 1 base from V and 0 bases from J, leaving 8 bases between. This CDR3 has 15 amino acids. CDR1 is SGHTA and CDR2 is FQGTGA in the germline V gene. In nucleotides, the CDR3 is TGTGCCAGCAGCTTAAATACATTTAGCACAGATACGCAGTATTTT. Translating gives CASSLNTFSTDTQYF.

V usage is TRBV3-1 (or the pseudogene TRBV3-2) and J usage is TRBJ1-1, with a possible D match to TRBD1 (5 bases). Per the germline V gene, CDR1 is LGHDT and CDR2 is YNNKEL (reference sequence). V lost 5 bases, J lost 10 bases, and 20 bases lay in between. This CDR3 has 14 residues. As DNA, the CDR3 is TGTGCCAGCAGCGAGCGGGACTCCGGCATGGGAGCTTTCTTT. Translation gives CASSERDSGMGAFF.

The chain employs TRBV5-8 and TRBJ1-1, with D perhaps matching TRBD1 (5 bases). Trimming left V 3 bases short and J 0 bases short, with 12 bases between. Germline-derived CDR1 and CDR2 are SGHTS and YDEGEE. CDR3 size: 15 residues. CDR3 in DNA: TGTGCCAGCAGCTCCTATACAGGCGTGAACACTGAAGCTTTCTTT. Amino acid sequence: CASSSYTGVNTEAFF.

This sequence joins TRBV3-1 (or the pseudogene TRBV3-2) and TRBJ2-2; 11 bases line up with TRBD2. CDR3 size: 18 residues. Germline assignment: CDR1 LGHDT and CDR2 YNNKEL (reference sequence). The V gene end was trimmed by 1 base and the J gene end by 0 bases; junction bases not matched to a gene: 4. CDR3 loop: CASSQGLAGGANTGELFF. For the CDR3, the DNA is TGTGCCAGCAGCCAAGGCCTAGCGGGGGGTGCGAACACCGGGGAGCTGTTTTTT.

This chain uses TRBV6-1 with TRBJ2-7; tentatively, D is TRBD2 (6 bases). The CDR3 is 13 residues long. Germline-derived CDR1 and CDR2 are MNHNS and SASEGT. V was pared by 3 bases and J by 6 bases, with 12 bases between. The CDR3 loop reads CASSDPQGGEQYF. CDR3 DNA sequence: TGTGCCAGCAGTGATCCTCAGGGAGGCGAGCAGTACTTC.

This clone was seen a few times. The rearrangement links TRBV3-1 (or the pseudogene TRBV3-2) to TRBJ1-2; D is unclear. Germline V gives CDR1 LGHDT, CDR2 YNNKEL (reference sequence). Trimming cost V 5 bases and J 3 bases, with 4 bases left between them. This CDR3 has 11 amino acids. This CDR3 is CASSDYYGYTF. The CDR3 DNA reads TGTGCCAGCAGCGACTACTATGGCTACACCTTC.

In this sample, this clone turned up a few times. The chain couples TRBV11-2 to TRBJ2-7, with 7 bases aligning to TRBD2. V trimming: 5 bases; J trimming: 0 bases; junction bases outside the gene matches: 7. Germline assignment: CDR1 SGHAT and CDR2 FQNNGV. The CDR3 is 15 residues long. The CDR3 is CASSASGASSYEQYF. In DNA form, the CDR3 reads TGTGCCAGCAGCGCAAGCGGGGCGAGCTCCTACGAGCAGTACTTC.

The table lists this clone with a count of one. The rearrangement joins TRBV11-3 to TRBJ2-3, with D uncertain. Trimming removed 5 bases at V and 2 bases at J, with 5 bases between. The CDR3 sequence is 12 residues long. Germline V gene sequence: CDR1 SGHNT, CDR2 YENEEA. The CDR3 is CASSQATDTQYF. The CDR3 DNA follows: TGTGCCAGCAGCCAAGCCACAGATACGCAGTATTTT. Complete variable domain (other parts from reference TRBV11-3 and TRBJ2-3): EAGVVQSPRYKIIEKKQPVAFWCNPISGHNTLYWYLQNLGQGPELLIRYENEEAVDDSQLPKDRFSAERLKGVDSTLKIQPAELGDSAVYLCASSQATDTQYFGPGTRLTVL.

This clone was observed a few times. The CDR3: CASRSGRWRPQHF. The DNA for the CDR3 is TGTGCCAGCAGATCAGGGCGCTGGAGGCCCCAGCATTTT. The chain recombines TRBV12-3 or TRBV12-4 with TRBJ1-5; D perhaps matches TRBD1 (5 bases). CDR3 length equals 13 residues. Trimming took 6 bases from V and 9 from J, leaving 15 bases between them.

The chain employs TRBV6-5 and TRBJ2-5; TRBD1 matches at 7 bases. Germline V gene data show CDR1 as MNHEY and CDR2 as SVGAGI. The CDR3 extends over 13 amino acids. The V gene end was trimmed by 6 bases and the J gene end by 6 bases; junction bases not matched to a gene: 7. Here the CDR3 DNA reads TGTGCCAGCAGAACAGGGGATGGCAAGACCCAGTACTTC. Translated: CASRTGDGKTQYF.

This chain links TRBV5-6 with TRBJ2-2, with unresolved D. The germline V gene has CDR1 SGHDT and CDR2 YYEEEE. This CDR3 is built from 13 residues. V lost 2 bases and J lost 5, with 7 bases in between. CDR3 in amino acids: CASSLSATGELFF. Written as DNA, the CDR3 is TGTGCCAGCAGCTTATCAGCGACCGGGGAGCTGTTTTTT.

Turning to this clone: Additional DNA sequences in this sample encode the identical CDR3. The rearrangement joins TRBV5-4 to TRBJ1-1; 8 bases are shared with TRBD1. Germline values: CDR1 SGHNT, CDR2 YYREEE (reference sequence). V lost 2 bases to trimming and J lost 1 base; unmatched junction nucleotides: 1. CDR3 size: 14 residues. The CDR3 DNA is TGTGCCAGCAGCTTCGACAGGGGGAACACTGAAGCTTTCTTT. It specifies CASSFDRGNTEAFF.